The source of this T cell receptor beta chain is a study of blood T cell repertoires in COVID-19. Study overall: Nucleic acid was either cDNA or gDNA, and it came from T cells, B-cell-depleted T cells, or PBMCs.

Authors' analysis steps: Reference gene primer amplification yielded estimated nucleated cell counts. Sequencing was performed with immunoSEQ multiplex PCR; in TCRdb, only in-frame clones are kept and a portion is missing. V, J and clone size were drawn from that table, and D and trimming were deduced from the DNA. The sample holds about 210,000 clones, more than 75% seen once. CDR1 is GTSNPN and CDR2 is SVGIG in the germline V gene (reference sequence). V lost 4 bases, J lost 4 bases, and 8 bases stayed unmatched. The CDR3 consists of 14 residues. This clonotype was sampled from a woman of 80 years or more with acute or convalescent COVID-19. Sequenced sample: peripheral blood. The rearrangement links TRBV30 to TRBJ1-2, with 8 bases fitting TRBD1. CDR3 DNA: TGTGCCTGGACCAGGGACAGGCCAACCTATGGCTACACCTTC. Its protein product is CAWTRDRPTYGYTF.